This TCR beta chain derives from a study of post-analysis software for immune sequencing data. Overall study context: There were relapsing-remitting, secondary progressive and progressive-relapsing multiple sclerosis among the disease courses included. Overall study results and limits: A handful of TRBV segments were significantly more frequent in patients than in controls. TRBV5-6, TRBV5-1 and TRBV20-1 were among these segments.

Tagging with unique molecular identifiers was a feature of the TCR beta cDNA libraries. MiXCR was run by TCRdb on the PCR reads, yielding one entry per CDR3 protein. The sample has more than 500,000 distinct CDR3 sequences, 30% to 40% seen once; the top ten hold approximately 6%. From germline, CDR1 is WSHSY and CDR2 SAAADI. The ends were cut back, 3 bases at V and 6 bases at J, with 8 bases in the middle. The length of the CDR3 is 13 residues. As to this clonotype: What it binds is unknown.

The rearrangement joins TRBV10-2 to TRBJ2-2; no reliable D call. Sequencing was carried out using blood. The clonotype was recovered from a girl aged 2-17 years with multiple sclerosis. The CDR3 nucleotides read TGCGCCAGCAGTGATACCAGCGCCGGGGAGCTGTTTTTT. Translated: CASSDTSAGELFF.